This T cell receptor beta chain originates from a study of memory CD4+ T cells and cytomegalovirus serostatus. Broader study findings: CD4+ memory repertoires contained about 40% of the roughly 150 reported CMV TCRbeta sequences. Suggested: most of the CMV-linked TCR signature lies in CD4+ memory cells.

The sort gate was single viable CD3+CD4+CD8-CD45RO+ cells for memory CD4+ T cells. This clone has more than one count but fewer than ten. Its target is unknown. Repertoires were generated with immunoSEQ multiplex PCR, while TCRdb's copy carries only in-frame clones and drops some. Of approximately 52,000 clones in the sample, around 82% were seen once. Looked up from germline, CDR1 is LNHNV and CDR2 is YYDKDF (reference sequence). The CDR3 consists of 15 residues. V lost 3 bases and J lost 1, with 12 bases in between. Sequences were obtained from memory CD4+ T cells from blood. This chain uses TRBV15 with TRBJ1-1; D gene ambiguous. The clonotype originates from an adult in good health and CMV-seronegative. The CDR3 DNA sequence: TGTGCCACCAGCAGCGTAGGTGAGGGGAACACTGAAGCTTTCTTT. Its translation: CATSSVGEGNTEAFF.